This TCR beta chain is from a study of CD8 T cells in ankylosing spondylitis. In this sample, this clonotype turned up a few times. The V and J ends lost 4 bases and 0 bases respectively, with 11 bases between them. The CDR3 covers 15 residues. CDR1 and CDR2 (germline): SGHKS, YYEKEE (reference sequence). TCRdb re-analysed the 5' RACE reads in MiXCR, keeping a single row per CDR3 protein. Here the sample spans about 310,000 distinct CDR3 sequences, around 20% being singletons. The chain employs TRBV5-5 and TRBJ1-5; maybe TRBD1 (5 bases). The source of this sequence is a female donor with ankylosing spondylitis or in good health (not recorded which). The source material was blood, either unsorted or a sorted T cell fraction (not recorded which). The CDR3 nucleotides are TGTGCCAGCAGCCTACAGGCTGATAGCAATCAGCCCCAGCATTTT. Residues: CASSLQADSNQPQHF.